Below are 8 T cell receptor beta chains sequenced from a single sample in a study of CD8 T cells in ankylosing spondylitis. From the 5' RACE reads, TCRdb called clonotypes with MiXCR, one entry per CDR3 protein. This sample has some 120,000 distinct CDR3 sequences, with roughly 15% found just once. Sequenced sample: blood, either unsorted or a sorted T cell fraction (not recorded which). Source of these receptors: a female donor with ankylosing spondylitis or in good health (not recorded which).

A few counts support this clonotype. The rearrangement uses TRBV6-2 or TRBV6-3 and TRBJ2-1; perhaps TRBD2 as D (6 bases). The V end lost 8 bases, the J end lost 9 bases, and 11 bases lay between the germline ends. The germline V gene has CDR1 MNHEY and CDR2 SVGEGT. CDR3 length: 11 amino acids. The CDR3 loop is CASARGVEQFF. The CDR3 DNA sequence: TGTGCCAGCGCCCGCGGGGTTGAGCAGTTCTTC.

At least ten counts were recorded for this clonotype. This rearrangement joins TRBV12-3 or TRBV12-4 to TRBJ1-5; D might be TRBD1 (6 bases). The V end lost 6 bases, the J end lost 0 bases, and 15 bases lay between the germline ends. CDR3 size: 16 residues. The CDR3 is CASSPRRDISNQPQHF. CDR3 in DNA: TGTGCCAGCAGCCCACGCCGGGACATTAGCAATCAGCCCCAGCATTTT.

This clonotype was found a few times. This chain uses TRBV11-2 with TRBJ2-1, with a possible D match to TRBD2 (6 bases). The germline V gene encodes CDR1 SGHAT and CDR2 FQNNGV. V was cut by 3 bases and J by 6 bases, with 24 bases left in between. The CDR3 has 18 residues. CDR3 DNA sequence: TGTGCCAGCAGCTTGGATGCCGTGGGCCGGGAGTTCAGCAATGAGCAGTTCTTC. It codes for CASSLDAVGREFSNEQFF.

Concerning this clonotype itself: Just one base apart from a much larger clone, this may be a read error. The gene calls are TRBV6-5 and TRBJ1-1; D is undetermined. This CDR3 has 14 amino acids. Germline V gene sequence: CDR1 MNHEY, CDR2 SVGAGI. CDR3 region: CAGSYARGNTEAFF. The CDR3 DNA is TGTGCCGGCAGTTACGCGAGAGGGAACACTGAAGCTTTCTTT.

This clonotype has a count of ten or more. The J gene is TRBJ2-3, the V gene TRBV20-1, with D maybe TRBD2 (7 bases). This CDR3 has 16 amino acids. V lost 3 bases, J lost 0 bases, and 16 bases lay in between. Germline-derived CDR1 and CDR2 are DFQATT and SNEGSKA (reference sequence). CDR3 nucleotides: TGCAGTGCTAGTCTATTCCGGGGGGCGAGCACAGATACGCAGTATTTT. As protein: CSASLFRGASTDTQYF.

V usage is TRBV5-1 and J usage is TRBJ2-5, with 7 bases lining up with TRBD1. The CDR3 is 13 amino acids. Germline V gene lookup returns CDR1 SGHRS and CDR2 YFSETQ. V dropped 4 bases and J dropped 4; count of bases not matched to a gene: 4. The CDR3: CASSLRTGETQYF. The CDR3 DNA reads TGCGCCAGCAGCCTAAGGACAGGAGAGACCCAGTACTTC.

Ten or more counts support this clonotype. This chain links TRBV6-5 with TRBJ2-1, with 12 bases that match TRBD2. In germline, CDR1 is MNHEY, CDR2 SVGAGI. With V trimmed by 2 bases and J by 10 bases, 6 bases remained unmatched. The CDR3 has 15 amino acids. The CDR3 DNA sequence: TGTGCCAGCAGTTACATCCGGACTAGCGGGGTCGAGCAGTTCTTC. Encoded protein: CASSYIRTSGVEQFF.

The chain has TRBV14 and TRBJ2-1; 11 bases agree with TRBD2. CDR1 is SGHDN, CDR2 FVKESK, per germline. The junction had 3 bases not matched to a gene; V was cut back by 4 bases and J by 7 bases. The CDR3 loop spans 14 amino acids. Here the CDR3 DNA reads TGTGCCAGCAGCCGGACTAGCGGGTGGAATGAGCAGTTCTTC. Amino acid sequence: CASSRTSGWNEQFF.